This T cell receptor beta chain is drawn from a study of T cells in Graves' hyperthyroidism and ophthalmopathy (dated 2019 in TCRdb). Describing the broader study: Peripheral blood samples were taken at the time of initial diagnosis, prior to any treatment. To identify distinguishing TCR V-J signatures, a discovery cohort of some 99 patients was used, comprising roughly 45 with Graves' ophthalmopathy and 57 with stable Graves' hyperthyroidism. In addition, the study compared T-cell repertoires in thyroid tissue and in blood from about six Graves' hyperthyroidism patients. The 100 discovery patients were randomly split 7:3 into training and test sets. Once sampling was done, hyperthyroidism patients were given methimazole at a starting dose of 30 mg daily, whereas ophthalmopathy patients were given high-dose intravenous methylprednisolone. An independent validation cohort of about 20 hyperthyroidism patients and approximately 15 patients who later progressed to ophthalmopathy tested prospective prediction of ophthalmopathy. The paper describes TCR Vbeta CDR3 sequencing of 140 or so peripheral blood samples, made up of under 50 ophthalmopathy patients, 70 to 80 hyperthyroidism patients and 17 progressor patients. Overall results and qualifications from the work: Blood samples also contained most of the expanded thyroid clonotypes (frequency above 0.001), which suggests that blood repertoires may reflect thyroid immune responses. Sample size was not statistically predetermined, and investigators were not blinded to group allocation. A model built on a 13 V-J signature distinguished ophthalmopathy from stable hyperthyroidism, reaching roughly 88% sensitivity and about 81% specificity in cross-validation and 80%/75% in testing. In validation, the model predicted progression to ophthalmopathy with approximately 70% sensitivity and around 72% specificity, a median of around 6.6 months before onset.

This clonotype was found a few times. What this receptor recognizes is not known. No per-base quality is available; no much larger clone lies one base away. The hyperthyroidism patients were between 18 and 65 years old and newly diagnosed, with a disease duration of less than 2 months. Any patient with an uncontrolled infection, another autoimmune disease, pregnancy or lactation was excluded. Diagnoses were based on clinical symptoms, serum thyroxine and TRAb, thyroid ultrasound and orbital computed tomography. Blood from progressor patients was drawn when they were first diagnosed with hyperthyroidism, before any ophthalmopathy symptoms appeared. PBMCs were isolated from roughly 10 ml of fresh peripheral blood by Ficoll-Paque density gradient centrifugation. Patients classed as progressors first received a Graves' hyperthyroidism diagnosis and then went on to develop ophthalmopathy during follow-up. Total RNA was extracted with Trizol reagent, and quality was checked on an Agilent 2100 Bioanalyzer.

CDR1 and CDR2 (MGHRA, YSYEKL) derive from the germline V gene. Taken from cysteine to phenylalanine, the CDR3 has 14 residues. Left in the record is the CDR3 DNA by itself, 42 bases read in frame from the first base. V and J are truncated by 0 bases and 6 bases respectively, leaving an intervening sequence of 9 bases. The TCR beta CDR3 regions were amplified from RNA transcripts. The first round of RT-PCR for the TCR CDR3 was performed with the HTBI primer set and the Qiagen OneStep RT-PCR kit. The libraries were constructed in a second round of multiplex PCR and then size-selected and purified. Sequencing of the libraries was done on an Illumina HiSeq2000 using paired-end 100 bp reads. Turning to the authors' computational methods: SOAPnuke was used to process the raw data, removing reads that contained adapters or uncalled bases, had a mean Phred below 15, or lacked an exact match to the constant primer or identifier. High-quality paired reads were merged with COPE v1.2.5, and unique nucleotide sequences were defined as clonotypes. MiTCR v1.1 was used to align the clonotypes against IMGT TRBV, TRBD and TRBJ reference segments. The analysis included only V-J combinations with a frequency above 0.0001, which together covered more than 99% of the repertoires. A TCS score was defined as the ratio of F50 (clonal expansion) to E x V (chaos), with BLOSUM62-based TCRdist applied between CDR3 peptides within each V-J. Welch's t-statistics and random forest reduced 500 to 650 V-J features to roughly 13, which were used in a naive Bayes classifier (R e1071). TCRdb reprocessing: public reads trimmed at Q25 with fastp, clones called with MiXCR, in-frame beta chains kept. A single entry per CDR3 protein holds the most common genes and DNA from its merged rows. For this entry, the V and J calls and clone size follow TCRdb and not the study's own pipeline. Counted in this sample were approximately 620,000 distinct CDR3 sequences; approximately 14% of them appeared once. The biggest ten clones account for 5.8% of the sample.

The chain couples TRBV4-1 to TRBJ2-1; no confident D gene assignment can be made. The sample comprised blood. This TCR was sampled from a young woman with Graves' hyperthyroidism that later progressed to Graves' ophthalmopathy. The CDR3 region reads CASSQDGVSNEQFF. The sequenced DNA is TGCGCCAGCAGCCAAGATGGGGTATCCAATGAGCAGTTCTTC.